The 10 T cell receptor beta chains presented below share a single source sample, sequenced in a study of blood T cell repertoires in COVID-19. Sequenced by immunoSEQ multiplex PCR; TCRdb stores in-frame clones only, minus some. The sample has some 250,000 clones; roughly 85% are singletons. The sequencing input was PBMCs or T cells enriched from blood (not recorded which). These receptors originate from a woman in her 50s who had recovered from COVID-19.

The J gene is TRBJ2-7, the V gene TRBV5-1; possibly TRBD1 for D (6 bases). The V end was cut by 4 bases, the J end by 6 bases, with 17 bases between. From germline, CDR1 is SGHRS and CDR2 YFSETQ. The length of the CDR3 is 14 residues. The CDR3 loop reads CASSMVQGRREQYF. In DNA form, the CDR3 reads TGCGCCAGCAGCATGGTACAGGGTAGGCGCGAGCAGTACTTC.

This clone came up a few times. The chain is built from TRBV10-3 and TRBJ2-5, with 8 bases lining up with TRBD1. This CDR3 is built from 12 residues. Trimming removed 10 bases from V and 5 bases from J; junction bases left unmatched: 6. The germline V gene encodes CDR1 ENHRY and CDR2 SYGVKD. The CDR3 coding sequence is TGTGCCAGCCAGGGGGCGGGCGAGACCCAGTACTTC. Protein product: CASQGAGETQYF.

Details on this clone: Additional DNA sequences in this sample encode the identical CDR3. The chain employs TRBV6-5 and TRBJ1-1; D is undetermined. CDR3 size: 12 residues. Per the germline V gene, CDR1 is MNHEY and CDR2 is SVGAGI. The V and J ends lost 6 bases and 0 bases respectively, with 5 bases between them. CDR3 DNA sequence: TGTGCCAGCAGGGCACTGAACACTGAAGCTTTCTTT. Its translation: CASRALNTEAFF.

This chain joins TRBV30 and TRBJ2-3, with D maybe TRBD1 (5 bases). V was cut by 3 bases and J by 0 bases, with 13 bases left in between. The germline V gene encodes CDR1 GTSNPN and CDR2 SVGIG (reference sequence). This CDR3 has 15 amino acids. The DNA of the CDR3 is TGTGCCTGGAGGGCAGGGTTCGGAAGCACAGATACGCAGTATTTT. It yields the protein CAWRAGFGSTDTQYF. Full variable domain (missing parts from reference TRBV30 and TRBJ2-3): SQTIHQWPATLVQPVGSPLSLECTVEGTSNPNLYWYRQAAGRGLQLLFYSVGIGQISSEVPQNLSASRPQDRQFILSSKKLLLSDSGFYLCAWRAGFGSTDTQYFGPGTRLTVL.

The chain combines TRBV2 with TRBJ2-3, with D possibly TRBD2 on 5 matching bases. V was cut by 4 bases and J by 4 bases, with 9 bases left in between. The CDR3 extends over 13 amino acids. Germline V CDR1 and CDR2: SNHLY, FYNNEI. The DNA of the CDR3 is TGTGCCAGCAGTGGAGGGATGGCAGATACGCAGTATTTT. Residues: CASSGGMADTQYF.

The gene calls are TRBV4-1 and TRBJ2-3; 8 bases fit TRBD2. CDR1 MGHRA and CDR2 YSYEKL come from the germline V gene. The length of the CDR3 is 14 residues. The trim removed 5 bases at V and 2 bases at J, leaving 3 bases unmatched. The CDR3 spells CASSTSGATDTQYF. The CDR3 DNA is TGCGCCAGCAGCACTAGCGGAGCCACAGATACGCAGTATTTT.

The chain combines TRBV3-1 (or the pseudogene TRBV3-2) with TRBJ2-1; 10 bases agree with TRBD2. This CDR3 comprises 15 residues. V shed 5 bases and J 6 bases; nucleotides not matched to a gene: 7. CDR1 and CDR2 from the germline V gene are LGHDT and YNNKEL (reference sequence). DNA for the CDR3: TGTGCCAGCAGCGTCCCTAGCGGGAGTGTCAATGAGCAGTTCTTC. Translated: CASSVPSGSVNEQFF.

About this clone: The sample contains more than one DNA sequence encoding this CDR3. The V gene is TRBV18, the J gene TRBJ1-5, with 10 positions matching TRBD1. Germline V gene lookup returns CDR1 KGHSH and CDR2 LQKENI. The V segment lost 5 bases and the J segment 4 bases; nucleotides outside the gene matches: 5. This CDR3 has 15 amino acids. The CDR3 region is CASSGQGGFNQPQHF. In nucleotides, the CDR3 is TGTGCCAGCTCAGGACAGGGGGGATTTAATCAGCCCCAGCATTTT.

This clone was counted between two and nine times. The J gene is TRBJ1-6, the V gene TRBV5-1; D perhaps matches TRBD1 (5 bases). This CDR3 is built from 16 residues. V dropped 2 bases and J dropped 2 bases, with 11 bases sitting between them. Germline assignment: CDR1 SGHRS and CDR2 YFSETQ. CDR3 sequence reads: CASSFREVTYNSPLHF. The CDR3 region has the DNA TGCGCCAGCAGCTTCAGGGAAGTCACCTATAATTCACCCCTCCACTTT.

V is TRBV6-5 and J is TRBJ2-1, with a tentative D call TRBD2 (5 bases). The CDR3 extends over 11 amino acids. V shed 2 bases and J shed 9 bases, with 5 bases lying between them. Germline V lookup: CDR1 MNHEY, CDR2 SVGAGI. The CDR3 region has the DNA TGTGCCAGCAGTTACGCGGGTGAGCAGTTCTTC. Protein: CASSYAGEQFF.